Shown below are 2 T cell receptor beta chains from a single sample sequenced in a study of T cell clonality in common variable immunodeficiency. Generated by immunoSEQ multiplex PCR, the TCRdb table keeps only in-frame clones and is missing some. The specimen gives under 45,000 clones without singletons; the ten biggest hold around 4%. Sequenced material: peripheral blood mononuclear cells. The receptors were sampled from a person aged 18 to 75 in good health.

Many counts were recorded for this clone. The sequence runs out 3 residues before the end of the CDR3; the remainder is reconstructed from the germline J gene. The chain employs TRBV23-1 and TRBJ2-5; D may be TRBD1 or TRBD2 (5 bases each). TRBV23-1 is an open reading frame whose function is uncertain. This CDR3 has 15 amino acids. V lost 4 bases and J lost 2, with 14 bases in between. The CDR3 bases that were read are TGCGCCAGCAGTCCGCAGGGAGACGGTCAAGAGACC. Protein product: CASSPQGDGQET. The whole CDR3 sequence is CASSPQGDGQETQYF.

This clone was picked up many times. The read is 3 residues too short to cover the CDR3 end, so that end is filled in from the germline J gene. The V call is TRBV20-1, the J call TRBJ2-7; 10 nucleotides agree with TRBD1. Germline V gene data show CDR1 as DFQATT and CDR2 as SNEGSKA (reference sequence). The CDR3 has 16 residues. Trimming took 1 base from V and 5 from J; bases not matched to a gene: 11. The CDR3 DNA, read in part, is TGCAGTGCTAGAGTCTCGAGGACAGGGGGTCTGAACGAG. Protein product: CSARVSRTGGLNE. The CDR3 as a whole reads CSARVSRTGGLNEQYF.